This T cell receptor (beta chain) appears in the sequencing data of a study of OX40 agonist ivuxolimab in advanced cancers. Across the study: Ivuxolimab was administered intravenously to patients at 0.01 to 10 mg/kg every 2 weeks.

This table comes from immunoSEQ multiplex PCR, and its TCRdb copy is limited to in-frame clones, with some not included. This sample yields tens of thousands of clones, of which more than 85% are seen a single time; 1% to 1.3% belongs to the top ten. CDR1 SSHAT and CDR2 FNYEAQ come from the germline V gene (reference sequence). There are 13 residues in the CDR3. Study results and limitations: The study observed clonal expansion of CD4+ and CD8+ blood T cells by week 6 at 0.1 to 3.0 mg/kg. Antigen specificity of clonally expanded peripheral T cells was not established.

About this clone itself: Its specificity is not known. An end of the junction differs from the germline gene, which may be a read error.

The specimen comprised CD4+ or CD8+ T cells sorted from blood, sampled in a trial of the OX40 agonist ivuxolimab. The origin of this receptor is an adult with an advanced solid tumor such as melanoma, head and neck, liver or kidney cancer. The rearrangement uses TRBV7-7 and TRBJ2-5, with D perhaps TRBD2 (6 bases). CDR3 bases: TGTGCTAGCAGCTCGGGGACCGGGGGGACCCAGTACTTC. It translates to CASSSGTGGTQYF. Supplemented by reference TRBV7-7 and TRBJ2-5, the full variable domain reads GAGVSQSPRYKVTKRGQDVTLRCDPISSHATLYWYQQALGQGPEFLTYFNYEAQPDKSGLPSDRFSAERPEGSISTLTIQRTEQRDSAMYRCASSSGTGGTQYFGPGTRLLVL.